This passage covers 2 T cell receptor beta chains from one sample sequenced in a study of shared clonotypes between healthy human individuals. This table comes from immunoSEQ multiplex PCR, and its TCRdb copy is limited to in-frame clones, with some not included. The sample has hundreds of thousands of clones; approximately 97% are singletons. Sequencing was done on a sample of naive CD4+ T cells sorted from blood. Indicated subset: CD45RA+ positively selected. All receptors come from a woman in her twenties or thirties in good health.

This chain joins TRBV7-9 and TRBJ2-7; 12 nucleotides line up with TRBD2. Germline V gives CDR1 SEHNR, CDR2 FQNEAQ (reference sequence). J gave up 4 bases and V 4 bases, and 5 bases lay outside the gene matches. CDR3 length: 15 residues. CDR3 in DNA: TGTGCCAGCAGCTCCGGACTAGCGGGGAGGTACGAGCAGTACTTC. This gives the protein CASSSGLAGRYEQYF.

V gene TRBV11-3 combines with J gene TRBJ2-3; no firm D call. Germline V gene sequence: CDR1 SGHNT, CDR2 YENEEA. V lost 6 bases to trimming and J lost 3 bases, with 13 bases between them. This CDR3 has 14 residues. CDR3 residues: CASRATSHTDTQYF. For the CDR3, the DNA is TGTGCCAGCAGGGCAACCTCGCATACAGATACGCAGTATTTT. Drawing the rest from reference TRBV11-3 and TRBJ2-3, the complete variable domain is EAGVVQSPRYKIIEKKQPVAFWCNPISGHNTLYWYLQNLGQGPELLIRYENEEAVDDSQLPKDRFSAERLKGVDSTLKIQPAELGDSAVYLCASRATSHTDTQYFGPGTRLTVL.